This T cell receptor (beta chain) was recovered during a study of blood T cells in healthy people across ages. With V trimmed by 5 bases and J by 1 base, 7 bases remained unmatched. This CDR3 has 16 amino acids. A second PCR of 7 to 11 cycles used a sample-barcoded 5' primer and a J-beta primer mix. From the 5' RACE reads, TCRdb called clonotypes with MiXCR, one entry per CDR3 protein. The sample contains about 930,000 distinct CDR3 sequences, roughly 29% of which appear only once. This sample was shared with a second study, whose subject was T cells of mothers and their children.

The source of this sequence is a woman aged 40-49 years in good health. Sequencing was performed on blood. V gene TRBV12-3 or TRBV12-4 combines with J gene TRBJ2-7; TRBD2 aligns across 11 bases. This CDR3 reads CASSTSLAGASYEQYF. In nucleotides, the CDR3 is TGTGCCAGCAGTACCTCACTAGCGGGGGCATCCTACGAGCAGTACTTC.